This T cell receptor beta chain was observed in a study of blood T cell repertoires in COVID-19 (dated by TCRdb to 2020 to 2021). Concerning the study at large: Samples from collaborators originated in the United States, Italy and Spain and spanned both the acute and convalescent phases of COVID-19. The prospective study material was composed of cDNA or gDNA derived from T cells, B-cell-depleted T cells, or PBMCs. Subjects who had been exposed to COVID-19, were actively infected with it, or had recovered from it provided the deeply sampled blood TCRbeta repertoires that made up the dataset. The repertoires were released in a freely available public database intended as a resource for research on the immune response to SARS-CoV-2. The samples were drawn from two sources: the first 160 participants of the ongoing ImmuneRACE study, and approximately 1,300 subjects contributed by 6 global collaborators. Nearly every sample came with metadata listing a de-identified subject ID, COVID-19 status, age in years and sex. HLA class I and class II types, where available, came from metadata supplied by the sample provider rather than from assay-based typing. Overall results and qualifications from the work: How much clinical and demographic metadata was included differed by source and by participant, and the metadata was provided uncurated.

Collaborating institutions collected whole blood in K2EDTA tubes following their own protocols. For TCRbeta analysis, collaborators shipped samples as frozen whole blood, isolated PBMCs, or DNA extracted from either of those sample types. The immunoSEQ Assay, a bias-controlled multiplex PCR, was used to amplify TCRbeta CDR3 regions from genomic DNA. Per the source publication's procedure: The number of nucleated cells in each sample was estimated from the amplification of reference gene primers within the assay. To quantify the absolute abundance of each unique TCRbeta CDR3 rearrangement, sequence reads were collapsed and filtered. Productive Simpson clonality was computed per sample as the square root of Simpson's diversity index over productive rearrangements. As stored in TCRdb, this immuneACCESS dataset retains in-frame rearrangements with V and J assigned. A fraction of the clones does not appear; measured against another copy, unresolved V genes explain less than half of the discrepancy, and the remainder lacks a known reason. The DNA was the basis for D and trimming; V, J and clone size are from that table. In this sample the table shows approximately 150,000 clones, around 90% of which occur a single time. The top ten clones comprise approximately 1.8% of the sample.

A word on this clone: Its antigen is currently not known. The record has no base qualities; no much larger clone is one base away.

Measured from the cysteine to the phenylalanine, the CDR3 is 15 residues long. Only the CDR3 DNA stays, 45 bases, in frame from base 1. V and J are truncated by 0 bases and 7 bases respectively, leaving an intervening sequence of 14 bases. The germline V gene yields SGHRS for CDR1 and YFSETQ for CDR2. The V gene is TRBV5-1 and the J gene is TRBJ2-1; the D gene assignment is ambiguous. The clonotype was recovered from a man between 65 and 80 years old with acute or convalescent COVID-19. Source material: peripheral blood. The CDR3 protein: CASSLAEEQGNEQFF. The nucleotides are TGCGCCAGCAGCTTGGCAGAGGAACAAGGAAATGAGCAGTTCTTC.